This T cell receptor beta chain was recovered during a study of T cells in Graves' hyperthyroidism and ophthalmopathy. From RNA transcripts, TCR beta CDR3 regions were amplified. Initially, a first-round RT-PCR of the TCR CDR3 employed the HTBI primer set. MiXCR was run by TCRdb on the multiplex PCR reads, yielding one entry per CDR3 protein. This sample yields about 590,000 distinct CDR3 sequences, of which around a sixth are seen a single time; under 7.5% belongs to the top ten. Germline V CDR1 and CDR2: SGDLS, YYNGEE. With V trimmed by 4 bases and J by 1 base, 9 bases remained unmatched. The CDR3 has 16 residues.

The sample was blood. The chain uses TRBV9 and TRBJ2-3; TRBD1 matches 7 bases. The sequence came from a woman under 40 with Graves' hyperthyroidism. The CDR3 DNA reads TGTGCCAGCAGCACACATTCCACAGGGGGCACAGATACGCAGTATTTT. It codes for CASSTHSTGGTDTQYF.